Each of the 13 T cell receptor beta chains below was sequenced from the same sample in a study of human T cells and chemical hapten exposure (dated by TCRdb to the early 2020s). What this sample's time point label stands for: patch test 1, 2 weeks after DPC sensitization. The treatment or condition label on this specimen signifies: therapeutic diphenylcyclopropenone sensitization with weekly scalp DPC. Libraries were built with RACE. Sequencing took place on a NextSeq 500. TCRdb trimmed the raw reads at Q25, called clones with MiXCR and kept productive beta chains. For every CDR3 protein sequence, its rows merge into one entry that carries the most common genes and DNA. The sample records under 200,000 distinct CDR3 sequences, more than 12% of which are singletons. The ten largest clones take up 1.5% to 2% of the sample. The material sequenced was whole blood, taken in connection with sensitization to the hapten diphenylcyclopropenone (DPC). The receptors stem from a woman aged 25 to 45 with alopecia areata. Some clones in this sample may be carry-over from other donors' samples.

The chain combines TRBV19 with TRBJ1-2, with D unclear. In germline, CDR1 is LNHDA, CDR2 SQIVND (reference sequence). The CDR3 runs 14 residues. Trimming took off 7 bases at V and 5 bases at J, with 17 bases between the two ends. The CDR3 protein is CASNAIFEGYGYTF. The CDR3 DNA reads TGTGCCAGTAACGCGATATTCGAAGGATATGGCTACACCTTC.

This clonotype showed up just a few times. The rearrangement joins TRBV3-1 to TRBJ2-5; D unresolved. The CDR3 is made up of 15 amino acids. Trimming stripped 1 base from V and 0 bases from J, with 9 bases between. Germline CDR1 and CDR2: LGHDT and YNNKEL (reference sequence). The CDR3, as DNA: TGTGCCAGCAGCCAAGTATCCCCGTACCAAGAGACCCAGTACTTC. It is translated as CASSQVSPYQETQYF.

This clonotype was counted many times. The V and J genes are TRBV18 and TRBJ2-6; D uncertain. The CDR3 sequence is 16 residues long. The germline gives CDR1 KGHSH, CDR2 LQKENI. V lost 0 bases and J 0 bases, leaving 6 bases between the germline ends. CDR3 residues: CASSPPTSSGANVLTF. The DNA for the CDR3 is TGTGCCAGCTCACCACCGACAAGCTCTGGGGCCAACGTCCTGACTTTC.

This clonotype has more than one count but fewer than ten. The genes are TRBV11-1 and TRBJ1-5; possibly TRBD1 for D (6 bases). The CDR3 extends over 13 amino acids. CDR1 is SGHAT, CDR2 FQDESV, per germline (reference sequence). V lost 4 bases, J lost 3 bases, and 7 bases lay in between. The CDR3 DNA sequence: TGTGCCAGCAGCTGGGACACCAATCAGCCCCAGCATTTT. It is translated as CASSWDTNQPQHF.

This clonotype was seen repeatedly, ten times or more. This chain uses TRBV3-1 with TRBJ2-3; 9 nucleotides line up with TRBD2. Germline V lookup: CDR1 LGHDT, CDR2 YNNKEL (reference sequence). CDR3 length: 18 amino acids. The V segment lost 1 base and the J segment 1 base; nucleotides outside the gene matches: 9. CDR3 in amino acids: CASSQGKVSGSGTDTQYF. DNA for the CDR3: TGTGCCAGCAGCCAAGGAAAGGTTAGCGGGAGCGGCACAGATACGCAGTATTTT.

This clonotype was seen a handful of times. V usage is TRBV6-1 and J usage is TRBJ2-5; a weak D match, TRBD1 (6 bases). The CDR3 is 14 amino acids. Germline CDR1 and CDR2: MNHNS and SASEGT. Between the trimmed V and J ends, which lost 6 bases and 5 bases, there was a span of 16 bases. DNA of the CDR3: TGTGCCAGCAGAGTGACAGGACTTGGGGAGACCCAGTACTTC. Translating gives CASRVTGLGETQYF.

The chain couples TRBV7-2 to TRBJ2-1, with 10 bases aligning to TRBD1. Germline-derived CDR1 and CDR2 are SGHTA and FQGNSA. V dropped 8 bases and J dropped 8; count of bases not matched to a gene: 9. The CDR3 is made up of 14 amino acids. CDR3 bases: TGTGCCAGCTTAGAGGGACAGGGGTTCGATGAGCAGTTCTTC. Its translation is CASLEGQGFDEQFF.

The sample holds a few counts of this clonotype. The chain recombines TRBV29-1 with TRBJ1-1; no firm D call. This CDR3 has 14 residues. V shed 4 bases and J shed 0 bases, with 12 bases lying between them. Germline CDR1 SQVTM, CDR2 ANQGSEA. CDR3 nucleotides: TGCAGCGTTGTACAAGTACTGATGAACACTGAAGCTTTCTTT. Translating gives CSVVQVLMNTEAFF. The full variable domain, with the rest looked up from reference TRBV29-1 and TRBJ1-1, is SAVISQKPSRDICQRGTSLTIQCQVDSQVTMMFWYRQQPGQSLTLIATANQGSEATYESGFVIDKFPISRPNLTFSTLTVSNMSPEDSSIYLCSVVQVLMNTEAFFGQGTRLTVV.

This clonotype has more than one count but fewer than ten. Its ends do not fully match the called genes, so a read error is possible. The chain couples TRBV6-5 to TRBJ1-3; 9 positions match TRBD1. The CDR3 consists of 19 residues. The germline gives CDR1 MNHEY, CDR2 SVGAGI. CDR3 DNA sequence: TGCGCCAGCAGACCCTGGACAGGGGTGCAAACGAGCTCTGGAAACACCATATATTTT. It yields the protein CASRPWTGVQTSSGNTIYF.

This clonotype was detected only a few times. The chain has TRBV5-1 and TRBJ1-1; no definite D call. This CDR3 spans 13 amino acids. V lost 1 base to trimming and J lost 5 bases, with 9 bases between them. CDR1 and CDR2 from the germline V gene are SGHRS and YFSETQ. The CDR3 region is CASSLLVETEAFF. CDR3 in DNA: TGCGCCAGCAGCTTGCTGGTCGAAACTGAAGCTTTCTTT.

This clonotype was recorded at least ten times. The rearrangement uses TRBV6-5 and TRBJ2-7; a possible D gene is TRBD2 (5 bases). There are 15 residues in the CDR3. The germline V gene has CDR1 MNHEY and CDR2 SVGAGI. Trimming cost V 0 bases and J 3 bases, with 12 bases left between them. The CDR3 DNA reads as TGTGCCAGCAGTTACTCTTGGGAGCAAGACTACGAGCAGTACTTC. The encoded protein is CASSYSWEQDYEQYF.

The V call is TRBV19, the J call TRBJ2-1; D is possibly TRBD1 or TRBD2 (5 bases each). Germline V CDR1 and CDR2: LNHDA, SQIVND (reference sequence). The CDR3 loop spans 10 amino acids. V was shortened by 2 bases and J by 16 bases, with 9 bases between the two germline ends. CDR3 region: CASSILGTFF. In DNA form, the CDR3 reads TGTGCCAGTAGTATATTGGGGACCTTCTTC. Full variable domain (rest looked up from reference TRBV19 and TRBJ2-1): DGGITQSPKYLFRKEGQNVTLSCEQNLNHDAMYWYRQDPGQGLRLIYYSQIVNDFQKGDIAEGYSVSREKKESFPLTVTSAQKNPTAFYLCASSILGTFFGPGTRLTVL.

The rearrangement joins TRBV29-1 to TRBJ2-1; 7 nucleotides agree with TRBD1. The CDR3 extends over 12 amino acids. The ends lost 6 bases at V and 6 bases at J; junction bases unmatched: 5. The germline V gene encodes CDR1 SQVTM and CDR2 ANQGSEA. CDR3 in amino acids: CSVRTGVNEQFF. In DNA form, the CDR3 reads TGCAGCGTGAGGACAGGAGTCAATGAGCAGTTCTTC.